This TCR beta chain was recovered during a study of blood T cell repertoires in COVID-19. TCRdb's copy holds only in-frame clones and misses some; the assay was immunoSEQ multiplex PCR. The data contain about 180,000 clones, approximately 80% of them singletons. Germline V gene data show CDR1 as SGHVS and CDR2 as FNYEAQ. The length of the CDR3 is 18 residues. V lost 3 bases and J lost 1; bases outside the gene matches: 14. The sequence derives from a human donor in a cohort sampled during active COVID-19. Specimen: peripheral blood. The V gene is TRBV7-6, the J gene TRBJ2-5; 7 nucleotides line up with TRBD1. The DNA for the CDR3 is TGTGCCAGCAGCTTTATCGCCGACAGGGCTTGGCGCCAAGAGACCCAGTACTTC. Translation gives CASSFIADRAWRQETQYF.